The rows below give T cell receptor beta chains drawn from one sample of a study of T-cell reconstitution after alpha-beta-depleted transplantation in children. MiXCR, run by TCRdb on the PCR reads, gives a single entry per CDR3 protein. The repertoire includes approximately 350,000 distinct CDR3 sequences, roughly 17% of them detected once, and approximately 38% sits in the top ten. Here the sequenced sample was PBMCs, mostly from graft donor cells, taken 360 days after TCRalphabeta/CD19-depleted stem cell transplant. These receptors all stem from a male patient aged 2 to 9 who had a stem cell transplant for acute lymphoblastic leukemia, so the T cells may come from the graft donor. Both conserved end residues are part of each CDR3. D genes are given only for firm matches. Clone size is given for some rows only: seen once, a few or many times, or a class if the clone is expanded.

j_call: TRBJ2-5; v_call: TRBV6-1; d_call: NA; clone_size: NA; cdr3_aa: CASSRSHGETQYF; cdr3_nt: TGTGCCAGCAGCAGGTCCCATGGAGAGACCCAGTACTTC
j_call: TRBJ2-5; v_call: TRBV7-2; d_call: TRBD1; clone_size: NA; cdr3_aa: CASRQGAEETQYF; cdr3_nt: TGTGCCAGCCGGCAGGGGGCGGAAGAGACCCAGTACTTC
j_call: TRBJ2-1; v_call: TRBV20-1; d_call: NA; clone_size: NA; cdr3_aa: CSARDVSQTGDEQFF; cdr3_nt: TGCAGTGCTAGAGATGTAAGTCAAACCGGGGATGAGCAGTTCTTC
j_call: TRBJ2-3; v_call: TRBV27; d_call: NA; clone_size: few; cdr3_aa: CASRMATGQLSHTDTQYF; cdr3_nt: TGTGCCAGCAGAATGGCAACTGGGCAGCTGTCCCACACAGATACGCAGTATTTT
j_call: TRBJ2-7; v_call: TRBV3-1; d_call: NA; clone_size: NA; cdr3_aa: CASSQDLLGKLTEQYF; cdr3_nt: TGTGCCAGCAGCCAAGATCTGCTAGGGAAGCTTACCGAGCAGTACTTC
j_call: TRBJ1-5; v_call: TRBV20-1; d_call: NA; clone_size: NA; cdr3_aa: CSARGRGPNQPQHF; cdr3_nt: TGCAGTGCTAGGGGCCGGGGCCCCAATCAGCCCCAGCATTTT
j_call: TRBJ2-3; v_call: TRBV20-1; d_call: NA; clone_size: NA; cdr3_aa: CSARGLSTDTQYF; cdr3_nt: TGCAGTGCTAGAGGGTTATCCACAGATACGCAGTATTTT
j_call: TRBJ2-1; v_call: TRBV3-1; d_call: NA; clone_size: NA; cdr3_aa: CASSQGGLGSYNEQFF; cdr3_nt: TGTGCCAGCAGCCAGGGAGGATTGGGCTCCTACAATGAGCAGTTCTTC
j_call: TRBJ2-1; v_call: TRBV29-1; d_call: NA; clone_size: many; cdr3_aa: CSVERMRSSYNEQFF; cdr3_nt: TGCAGCGTTGAAAGGATGAGAAGCTCCTACAATGAGCAGTTCTTC
j_call: TRBJ2-2; v_call: TRBV4-1; d_call: NA; clone_size: many; cdr3_aa: CASSLSRAFGGELFF; cdr3_nt: TGCGCCAGCAGCCTGAGCCGAGCTTTTGGCGGGGAGCTGTTTTTT
j_call: TRBJ2-1; v_call: TRBV20-1; d_call: TRBD2; clone_size: NA; cdr3_aa: CSHTGTSNEQFF; cdr3_nt: TGCAGCCACACCGGGACTAGCAATGAGCAGTTCTTC
j_call: TRBJ2-5; v_call: TRBV20-1; d_call: TRBD2; clone_size: few; cdr3_aa: CSATTSGREETQYF; cdr3_nt: TGCAGTGCCACAACTAGCGGGCGAGAAGAGACCCAGTACTTC
j_call: TRBJ1-3; v_call: TRBV12-3/TRBV12-4; d_call: NA; clone_size: few; cdr3_aa: CASSLAFRDDFGNTIYF; cdr3_nt: TGTGCCAGCAGTTTAGCGTTTCGGGACGACTTCGGAAACACCATATATTTT
j_call: TRBJ2-1; v_call: TRBV12-3/TRBV12-4; d_call: NA; clone_size: many; cdr3_aa: CASLAMANKQFF; cdr3_nt: TGTGCCAGCCTGGCAATGGCCAATAAGCAGTTCTTC
j_call: TRBJ2-7; v_call: TRBV9; d_call: TRBD1; clone_size: many; cdr3_aa: CASSARDRGYEQYF; cdr3_nt: TGTGCCAGCAGCGCCCGGGACAGGGGATACGAGCAGTACTTC
j_call: TRBJ1-1; v_call: TRBV5-1; d_call: NA; clone_size: many; cdr3_aa: CASSLGIGEAFF; cdr3_nt: TGCGCCAGCAGCTTGGGTATCGGTGAAGCTTTCTTT
j_call: TRBJ2-7; v_call: TRBV12-3/TRBV12-4; d_call: NA; clone_size: NA; cdr3_aa: CASSPGGAPFYEQYF; cdr3_nt: TGTGCCAGCAGTCCAGGAGGGGCCCCGTTCTACGAGCAGTACTTC
j_call: TRBJ2-5; v_call: TRBV20-1; d_call: NA; clone_size: few; cdr3_aa: CSARDGRIQETQYF; cdr3_nt: TGCAGTGCTAGAGATGGACGTATCCAAGAGACCCAGTACTTC
j_call: TRBJ2-3; v_call: TRBV10-3; d_call: NA; clone_size: many; cdr3_aa: CAISEPRQATDTQYF; cdr3_nt: TGTGCCATCAGTGAGCCAAGACAGGCCACAGATACGCAGTATTTT
j_call: TRBJ2-1; v_call: TRBV28; d_call: TRBD2; clone_size: NA; cdr3_aa: CASFGTSGSYEQFF; cdr3_nt: TGTGCCAGCTTCGGGACTAGCGGGAGTTATGAGCAGTTCTTC
j_call: TRBJ2-1; v_call: TRBV12-3/TRBV12-4; d_call: TRBD2; clone_size: few; cdr3_aa: CASSILAGQFF; cdr3_nt: TGTGCCAGCAGCATACTAGCGGGGCAGTTCTTC
j_call: TRBJ2-3; v_call: TRBV12-3/TRBV12-4; d_call: NA; clone_size: few; cdr3_aa: CASSPPWGRMGDTQYF; cdr3_nt: TGTGCCAGCAGCCCCCCATGGGGGAGAATGGGAGATACGCAGTATTTT
j_call: TRBJ2-2; v_call: TRBV11-2; d_call: NA; clone_size: many; cdr3_aa: CASSLDSVTGELFF; cdr3_nt: TGTGCCAGCAGCTTAGATAGCGTCACCGGGGAGCTGTTTTTT
j_call: TRBJ2-7; v_call: TRBV20-1; d_call: TRBD2; clone_size: NA; cdr3_aa: CSARDLSGRTYEQYF; cdr3_nt: TGCAGTGCTAGAGACCTTAGCGGGCGAACCTACGAGCAGTACTTC
j_call: TRBJ2-1; v_call: TRBV6-5; d_call: NA; clone_size: few; cdr3_aa: CASSWLSRRNEQFF; cdr3_nt: TGTGCCAGCAGTTGGCTTAGCAGGAGAAATGAGCAGTTCTTC
j_call: TRBJ1-4; v_call: TRBV5-1; d_call: NA; clone_size: NA; cdr3_aa: CASSLAAGGNEKLFF; cdr3_nt: TGCGCCAGCAGCTTGGCCGCGGGCGGGAACGAAAAACTGTTTTTT
j_call: TRBJ2-1; v_call: TRBV4-2; d_call: TRBD2; clone_size: NA; cdr3_aa: CASSSRTSGRAGNNEQFF; cdr3_nt: TGTGCCAGCAGCAGTCGGACTAGCGGGAGGGCCGGGAACAATGAGCAGTTCTTC
j_call: TRBJ2-7; v_call: TRBV12-3/TRBV12-4; d_call: TRBD1; clone_size: many; cdr3_aa: CASSGTAYEQYF; cdr3_nt: TGTGCCAGCAGTGGGACAGCTTACGAGCAGTACTTC
j_call: TRBJ2-1; v_call: TRBV28; d_call: NA; clone_size: many; cdr3_aa: CASRTDYSSYNEQFF; cdr3_nt: TGTGCCAGCAGAACCGACTACAGCTCCTACAATGAGCAGTTCTTC
j_call: TRBJ2-5; v_call: TRBV5-1; d_call: NA; clone_size: many; cdr3_aa: CASSQTVAETQYF; cdr3_nt: TGCGCCAGCAGCCAGACAGTGGCAGAGACCCAGTACTTC
j_call: TRBJ2-3; v_call: TRBV3-1; d_call: TRBD2; clone_size: many; cdr3_aa: CASSLLPGTSPDTQYF; cdr3_nt: TGTGCCAGCAGCCTCCTGCCAGGGACTAGCCCAGATACGCAGTATTTT